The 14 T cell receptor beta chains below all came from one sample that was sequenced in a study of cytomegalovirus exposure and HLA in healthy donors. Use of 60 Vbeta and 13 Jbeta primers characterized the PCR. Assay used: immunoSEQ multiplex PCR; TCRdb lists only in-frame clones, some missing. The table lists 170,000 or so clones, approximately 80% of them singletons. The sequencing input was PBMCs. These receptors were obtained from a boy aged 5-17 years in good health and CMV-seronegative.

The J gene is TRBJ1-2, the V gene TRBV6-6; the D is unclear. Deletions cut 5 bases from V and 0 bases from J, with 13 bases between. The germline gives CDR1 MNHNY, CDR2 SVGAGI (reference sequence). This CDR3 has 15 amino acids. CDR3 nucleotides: TGTGCCAGCAGTCAGACATCGCAAGCTAACTATGGCTACACCTTC. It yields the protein CASSQTSQANYGYTF.

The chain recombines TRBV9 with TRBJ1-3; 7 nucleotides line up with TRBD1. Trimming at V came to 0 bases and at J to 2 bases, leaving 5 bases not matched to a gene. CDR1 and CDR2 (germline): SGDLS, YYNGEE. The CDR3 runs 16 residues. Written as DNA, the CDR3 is TGTGCCAGCAGCGTAGCCGTTGGGACAGCTGGAAACACCATATATTTT. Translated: CASSVAVGTAGNTIYF.

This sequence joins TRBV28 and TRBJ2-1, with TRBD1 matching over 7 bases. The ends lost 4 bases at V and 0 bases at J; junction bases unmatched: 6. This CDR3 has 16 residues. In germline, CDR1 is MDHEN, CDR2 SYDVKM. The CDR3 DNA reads TGTGCCAGCAGTTCCGAGGGGGCCCGCTCCTACAATGAGCAGTTCTTC. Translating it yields CASSSEGARSYNEQFF.

The CDR3 DNA sequence: TGCAGCGCCGAGTCCTTCGTAGCGTTGGAGGGTGGCGGTACGCAGTATTTT. Protein: CSAESFVALEGGGTQYF. The J gene is TRBJ2-3, the V gene TRBV29-1; D possibly corresponds to TRBD2 (6 bases). V was clipped by 7 bases and J by 8 bases, with 31 bases between them. CDR1 is SQVTM, CDR2 ANQGSEA, per germline. The CDR3 has 17 residues.

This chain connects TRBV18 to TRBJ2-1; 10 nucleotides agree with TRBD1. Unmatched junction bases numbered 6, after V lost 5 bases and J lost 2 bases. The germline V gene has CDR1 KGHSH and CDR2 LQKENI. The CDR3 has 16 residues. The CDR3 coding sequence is TGTGCCAGCTCATCCCGGGACAGGGGTGCCTACAATGAGCAGTTCTTC. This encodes CASSSRDRGAYNEQFF. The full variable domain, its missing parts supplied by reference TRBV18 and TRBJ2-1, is NAGVMQNPRHLVRRRGQEARLRCSPMKGHSHVYWYRQLPEEGLKFMVYLQKENIIDESGMPKERFSAEFPKEGPSILRIQQVVRGDSAAYFCASSSRDRGAYNEQFFGPGTRLTVL.

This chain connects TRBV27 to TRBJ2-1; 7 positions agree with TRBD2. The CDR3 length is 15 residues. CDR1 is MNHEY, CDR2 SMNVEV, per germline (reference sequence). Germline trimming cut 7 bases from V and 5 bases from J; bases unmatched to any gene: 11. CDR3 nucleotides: TGTGCCAGCACCTCAATTGGAGCGGGAAACAATGAGCAGTTCTTC. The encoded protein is CASTSIGAGNNEQFF.

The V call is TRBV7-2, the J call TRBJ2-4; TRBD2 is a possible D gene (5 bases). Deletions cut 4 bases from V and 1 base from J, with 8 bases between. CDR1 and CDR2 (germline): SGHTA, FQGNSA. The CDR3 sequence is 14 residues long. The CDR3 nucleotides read TGTGCCAGCAGCTGGAGGAATGCCAAAAACATTCAGTACTTC. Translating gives CASSWRNAKNIQYF.

The CDR3 reads CASSIIGQYEKLFF. As DNA, the CDR3 is TGTGCCAGTAGTATAATAGGACAGTATGAAAAACTGTTTTTT. The rearrangement uses TRBV19 and TRBJ1-4, with TRBD1 as a possible D gene (6 bases). This CDR3 has 14 residues. Germline CDR1 and CDR2: LNHDA and SQIVND (reference sequence). V lost 2 bases to trimming and J lost 6 bases, with 10 bases between them.

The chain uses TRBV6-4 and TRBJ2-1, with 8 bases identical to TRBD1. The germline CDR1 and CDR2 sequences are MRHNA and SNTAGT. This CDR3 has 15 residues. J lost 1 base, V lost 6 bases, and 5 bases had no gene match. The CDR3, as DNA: TGTGCCAGCAGCCCAGGACAGGGTTCCTACAATGAGCAGTTCTTC. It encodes CASSPGQGSYNEQFF.

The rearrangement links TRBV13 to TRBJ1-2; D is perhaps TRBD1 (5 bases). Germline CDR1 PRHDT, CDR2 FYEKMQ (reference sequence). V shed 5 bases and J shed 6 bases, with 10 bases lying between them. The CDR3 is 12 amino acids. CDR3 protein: CASSVRTHGYTF. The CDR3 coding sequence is TGTGCCAGCAGCGTTAGGACACATGGCTACACCTTC.

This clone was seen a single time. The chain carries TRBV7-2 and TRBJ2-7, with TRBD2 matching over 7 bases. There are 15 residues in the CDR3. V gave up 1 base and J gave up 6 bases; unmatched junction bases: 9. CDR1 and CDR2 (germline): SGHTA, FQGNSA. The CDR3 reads CASSLGGGRLCEQYF. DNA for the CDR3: TGTGCCAGCAGCTTAGGGGGAGGGAGGCTCTGCGAGCAGTACTTC.

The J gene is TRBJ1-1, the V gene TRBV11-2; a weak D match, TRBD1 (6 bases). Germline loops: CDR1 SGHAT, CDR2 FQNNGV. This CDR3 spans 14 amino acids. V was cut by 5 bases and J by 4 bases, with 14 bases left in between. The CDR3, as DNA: TGTGCCAGCAGCGTGGGGGCTGGGGTCACTGAAGCTTTCTTT. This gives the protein CASSVGAGVTEAFF.

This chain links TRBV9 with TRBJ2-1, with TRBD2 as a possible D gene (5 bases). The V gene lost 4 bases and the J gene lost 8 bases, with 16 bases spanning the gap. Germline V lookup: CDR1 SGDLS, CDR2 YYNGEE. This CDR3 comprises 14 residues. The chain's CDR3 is CASSTRGEPHEQFF. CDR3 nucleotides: TGTGCCAGCAGCACCCGGGGAGAACCCCATGAGCAGTTCTTC.

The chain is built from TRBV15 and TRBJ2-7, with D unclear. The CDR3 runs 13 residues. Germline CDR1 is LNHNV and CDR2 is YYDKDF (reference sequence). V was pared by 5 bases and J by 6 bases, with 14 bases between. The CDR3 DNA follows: TGTGCCACCAGCGTTAAAAAATCTCGCGAGCAGTACTTC. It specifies CATSVKKSREQYF.